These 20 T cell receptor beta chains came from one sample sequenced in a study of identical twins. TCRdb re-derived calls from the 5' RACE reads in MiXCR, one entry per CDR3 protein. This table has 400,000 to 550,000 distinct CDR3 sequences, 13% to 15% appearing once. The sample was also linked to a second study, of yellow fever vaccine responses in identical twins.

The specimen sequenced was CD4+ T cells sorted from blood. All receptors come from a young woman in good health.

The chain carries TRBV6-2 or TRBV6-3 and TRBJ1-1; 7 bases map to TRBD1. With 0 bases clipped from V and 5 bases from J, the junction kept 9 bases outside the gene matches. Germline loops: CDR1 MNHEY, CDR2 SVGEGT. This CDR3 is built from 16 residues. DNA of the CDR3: TGTGCCAGCAGTTACTCGAGTAGGGGGCGATGGACTGAAGCTTTCTTT. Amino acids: CASSYSSRGRWTEAFF.

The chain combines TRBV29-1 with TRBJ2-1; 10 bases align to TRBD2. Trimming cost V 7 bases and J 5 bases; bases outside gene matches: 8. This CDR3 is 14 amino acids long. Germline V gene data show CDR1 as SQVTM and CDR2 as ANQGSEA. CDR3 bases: TGCAGCGCCCAGACTAGCGGGCTTCACAATGAGCAGTTCTTC. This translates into CSAQTSGLHNEQFF.

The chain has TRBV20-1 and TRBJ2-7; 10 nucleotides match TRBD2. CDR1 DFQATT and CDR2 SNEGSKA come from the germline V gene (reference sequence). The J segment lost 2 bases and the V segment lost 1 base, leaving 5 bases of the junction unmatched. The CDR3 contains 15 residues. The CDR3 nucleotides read TGCAGTGCTAGAGGTTGGACTAGCGGAACCTACGAGCAGTACTTC. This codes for CSARGWTSGTYEQYF.

CDR3 nucleotides: TGTGCCAGCAGTGTCACTCCCAAGACCCAGTACTTC. It codes for CASSVTPKTQYF. The J gene is TRBJ2-5, the V gene TRBV2; D uncertain. This CDR3 has 12 amino acids. The germline V and J ends were trimmed by 4 bases and 6 bases, with 9 bases remaining between them. CDR1 is SNHLY and CDR2 is FYNNEI in the germline V gene.

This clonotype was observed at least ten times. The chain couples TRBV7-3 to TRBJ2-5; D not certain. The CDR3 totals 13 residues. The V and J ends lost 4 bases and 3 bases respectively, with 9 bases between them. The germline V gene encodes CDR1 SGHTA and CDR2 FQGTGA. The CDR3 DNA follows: TGTGCCAGCAGCTCCGGGCCCAAAGAGACCCAGTACTTC. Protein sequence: CASSSGPKETQYF. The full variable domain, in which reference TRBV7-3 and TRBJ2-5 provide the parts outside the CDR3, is GAGVSQTPSNKVTEKGKYVELRCDPISGHTALYWYRQSLGQGPEFLIYFQGTGAADDSGLPNDRFFAVRPEGSVSTLKIQRTERGDSAVYLCASSSGPKETQYFGPGTRLLVL.

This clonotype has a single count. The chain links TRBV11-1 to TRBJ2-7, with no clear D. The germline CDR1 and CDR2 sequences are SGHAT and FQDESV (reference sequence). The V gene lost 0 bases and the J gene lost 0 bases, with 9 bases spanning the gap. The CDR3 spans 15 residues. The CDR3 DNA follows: TGTGCCAGCAGCTTAGCGCGGTTAAGCTCCTACGAGCAGTACTTC. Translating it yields CASSLARLSSYEQYF.

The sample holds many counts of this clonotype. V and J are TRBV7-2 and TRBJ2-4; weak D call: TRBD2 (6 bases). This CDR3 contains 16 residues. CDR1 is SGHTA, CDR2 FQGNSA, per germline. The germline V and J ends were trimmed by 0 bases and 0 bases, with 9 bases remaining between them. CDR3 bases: TGTGCCAGCAGCTTAGCGGGTAGCGGAGCCAAAAACATTCAGTACTTC. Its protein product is CASSLAGSGAKNIQYF.

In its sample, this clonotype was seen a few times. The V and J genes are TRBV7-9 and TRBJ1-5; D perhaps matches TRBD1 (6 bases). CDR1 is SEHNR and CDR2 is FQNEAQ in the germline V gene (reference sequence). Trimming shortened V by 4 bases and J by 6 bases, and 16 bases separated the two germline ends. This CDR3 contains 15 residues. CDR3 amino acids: CASSSRGGASQPQHF. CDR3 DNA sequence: TGTGCCAGCAGCTCCCGCGGGGGCGCGAGTCAGCCCCAGCATTTT.

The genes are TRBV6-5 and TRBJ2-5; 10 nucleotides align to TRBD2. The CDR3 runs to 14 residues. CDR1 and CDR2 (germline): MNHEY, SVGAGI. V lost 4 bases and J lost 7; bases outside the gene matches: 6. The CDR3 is CASSSGVAGGTQYF. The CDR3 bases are TGTGCCAGCAGTTCAGGGGTAGCGGGAGGGACCCAGTACTTC.

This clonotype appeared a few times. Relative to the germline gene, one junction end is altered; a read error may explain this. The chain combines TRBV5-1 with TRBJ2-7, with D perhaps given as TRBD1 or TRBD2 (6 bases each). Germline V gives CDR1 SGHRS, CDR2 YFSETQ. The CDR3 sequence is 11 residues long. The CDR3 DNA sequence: TGCGCCAGCAGCTTGGGCAGGGGAGGCAACTTC. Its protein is CASSLGRGGNF.

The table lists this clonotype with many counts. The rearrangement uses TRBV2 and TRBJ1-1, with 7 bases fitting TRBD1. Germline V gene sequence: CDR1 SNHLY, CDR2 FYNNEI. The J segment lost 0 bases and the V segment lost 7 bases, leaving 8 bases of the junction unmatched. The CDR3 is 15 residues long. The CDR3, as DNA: TGTGCCAGCATCGTCGGTGGGACAGTGAACACTGAAGCTTTCTTT. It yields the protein CASIVGGTVNTEAFF.

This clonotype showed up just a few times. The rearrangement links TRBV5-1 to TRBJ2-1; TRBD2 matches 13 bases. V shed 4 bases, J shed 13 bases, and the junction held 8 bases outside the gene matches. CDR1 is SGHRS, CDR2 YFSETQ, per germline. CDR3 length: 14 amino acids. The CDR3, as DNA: TGCGCCAGCAGCCCCGGACTAGCGGGGGACCGACAGTTCTTC. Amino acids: CASSPGLAGDRQFF.

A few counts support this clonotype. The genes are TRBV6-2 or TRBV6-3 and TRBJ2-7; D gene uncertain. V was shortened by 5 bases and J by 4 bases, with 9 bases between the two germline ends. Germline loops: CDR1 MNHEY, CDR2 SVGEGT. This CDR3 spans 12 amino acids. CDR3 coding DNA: TGTGCCAGCAGTACCACCATGTACGAGCAGTACTTC. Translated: CASSTTMYEQYF.

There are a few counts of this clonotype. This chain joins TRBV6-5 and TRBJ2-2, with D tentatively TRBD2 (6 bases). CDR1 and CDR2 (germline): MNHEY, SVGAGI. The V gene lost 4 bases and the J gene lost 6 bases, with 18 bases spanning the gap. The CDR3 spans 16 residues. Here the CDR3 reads CASSWGGAGKPGELFF. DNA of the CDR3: TGTGCCAGCAGTTGGGGAGGCGCGGGAAAGCCCGGGGAGCTGTTTTTT.

The CDR3 spells CASSPGRGTNEKLFF. In DNA form, the CDR3 reads TGTGCCAGCAGCCCGGGCAGGGGTACTAATGAAAAACTGTTTTTT. The genes are TRBV7-9 and TRBJ1-4; a possible D gene is TRBD1 (6 bases). V was clipped by 5 bases and J by 2 bases, with 12 bases between them. Germline-derived CDR1 and CDR2 are SEHNR and FQNEAQ (reference sequence). CDR3 size: 15 residues.

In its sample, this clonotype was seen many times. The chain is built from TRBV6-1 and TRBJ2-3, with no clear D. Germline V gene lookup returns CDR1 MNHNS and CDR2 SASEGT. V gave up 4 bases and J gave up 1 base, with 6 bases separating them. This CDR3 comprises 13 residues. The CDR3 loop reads CASSVRGTDTQYF. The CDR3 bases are TGTGCCAGCAGTGTTCGGGGCACAGATACGCAGTATTTT.

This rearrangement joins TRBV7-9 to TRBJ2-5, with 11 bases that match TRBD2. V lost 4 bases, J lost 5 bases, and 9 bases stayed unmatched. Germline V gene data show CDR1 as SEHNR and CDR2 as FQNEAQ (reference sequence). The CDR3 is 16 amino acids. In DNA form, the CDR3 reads TGTGCCAGCAGCTGGAGACTAGCGGGATTGGAGGAGACCCAGTACTTC. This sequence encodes CASSWRLAGLEETQYF.

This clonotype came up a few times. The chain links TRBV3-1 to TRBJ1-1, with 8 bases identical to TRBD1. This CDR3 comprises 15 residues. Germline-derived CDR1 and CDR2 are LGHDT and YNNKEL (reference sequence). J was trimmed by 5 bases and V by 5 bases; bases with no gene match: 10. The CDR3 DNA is TGTGCCAGCAGCAATCTCGGACAGGGCTGGACTGAAGCTTTCTTT. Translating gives CASSNLGQGWTEAFF.

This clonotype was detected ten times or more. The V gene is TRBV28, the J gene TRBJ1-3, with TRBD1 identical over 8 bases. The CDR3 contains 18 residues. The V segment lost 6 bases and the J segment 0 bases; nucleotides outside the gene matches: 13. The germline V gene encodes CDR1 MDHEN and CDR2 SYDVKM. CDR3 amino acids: CASRRRDRTSFSGNTIYF. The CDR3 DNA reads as TGTGCCAGCAGACGCCGGGACAGGACTTCATTCTCTGGAAACACCATATATTTT. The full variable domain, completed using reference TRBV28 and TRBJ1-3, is DVKVTQSSRYLVKRTGEKVFLECVQDMDHENMFWYRQDPGLGLRLIYFSYDVKMKEKGDIPEGYSVSREKKERFSLILESASTNQTSMYLCASRRRDRTSFSGNTIYFGEGSWLTVV.

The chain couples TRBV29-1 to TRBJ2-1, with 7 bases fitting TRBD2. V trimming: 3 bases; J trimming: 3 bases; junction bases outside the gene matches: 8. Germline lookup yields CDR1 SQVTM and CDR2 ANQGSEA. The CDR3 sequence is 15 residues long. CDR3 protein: CSVDSGQRGYNEQFF. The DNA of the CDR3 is TGCAGCGTTGATTCTGGGCAGCGGGGCTACAATGAGCAGTTCTTC.